What follows are 9 T cell receptor beta chains derived from one specimen sequenced in a study of cytomegalovirus exposure and HLA in healthy donors. The primer mix had 60 Vbeta and 13 Jbeta primers. The data were produced by immunoSEQ multiplex PCR, yet TCRdb's version contains in-frame clones alone and is incomplete. The profile shows about 150,000 clones, roughly 80% of them singletons. What was sequenced was PBMCs. All receptors derive from a woman aged 30 to 39 in good health and CMV-seronegative.

In DNA, the CDR3 is TGTGCCATCAGGCTAGCGGGAGGGAACACCGGGGAGCTGTTTTTT. Translated, it gives CAIRLAGGNTGELFF. The chain has TRBV10-3 and TRBJ2-2, with 11 positions matching TRBD2. Germline CDR1 is ENHRY and CDR2 is SYGVKD. V trimming: 6 bases; J trimming: 1 base; junction bases outside the gene matches: 1. CDR3 length: 15 residues.

CDR3 DNA: TGTGCCAGCAGCCGCCCAGCGATAGGCACAGATACGCAGTATTTT. As protein: CASSRPAIGTDTQYF. This sequence joins TRBV9 and TRBJ2-3; D gene unclear. The V gene's germline CDR1 is SGDLS and CDR2 YYNGEE. The CDR3 has 15 residues. Trimming removed 4 bases from V and 1 base from J, with 13 bases in between.

This clone showed up just a few times. V is TRBV25-1 and J is TRBJ1-4; 8 bases agree with TRBD1. Germline assignment: CDR1 MGHDK and CDR2 SYGVNS. This CDR3 comprises 14 residues. Losses at the gene ends were 8 bases for V and 8 bases for J; bases not matched to a gene: 10. CDR3 residues: CASWTGWFGEKLFF. The DNA of the CDR3 is TGTGCCAGCTGGACAGGGTGGTTCGGGGAAAAACTGTTTTTT.

The rearrangement uses TRBV2 and TRBJ2-7; D is undetermined. V dropped 11 bases and J dropped 2 bases, with 10 bases sitting between them. Germline CDR1 and CDR2: SNHLY and FYNNEI. CDR3 length equals 11 residues. The CDR3 region has the DNA TGTGCCTCCAAACTTACCTACGAGCAGTACTTC. Translated: CASKLTYEQYF.

CDR3 region: CASTGGRFPYEQYF. The CDR3 nucleotides are TGTGCCAGCACTGGGGGGAGGTTCCCCTACGAGCAGTACTTC. This sequence joins TRBV6-5 and TRBJ2-7, with D possibly matching TRBD2 (6 bases). V lost 7 bases, J lost 2 bases, and 15 bases lay in between. The length of the CDR3 is 14 residues. The germline V gene encodes CDR1 MNHEY and CDR2 SVGAGI.

The chain combines TRBV7-2 with TRBJ1-3, with no clear D. Germline loops: CDR1 SGHTA, CDR2 FQGNSA. Trimming pared 5 bases from V and 0 bases from J, leaving 14 bases between. CDR3 size: 16 residues. Written as DNA, the CDR3 is TGTGCCAGCAGCCAGTGGGGAGGTTTCTCTGGAAACACCATATATTTT. It yields the protein CASSQWGGFSGNTIYF.

CDR3 bases: TGTGCCAGCAGCTTAGACAGGGCTTTCGGCTACACCTTC. Its protein product is CASSLDRAFGYTF. The chain employs TRBV11-1 and TRBJ1-2; tentatively, D is TRBD1 (6 bases). V lost 1 base to trimming and J lost 8 bases, with 11 bases between them. Looked up from germline, CDR1 is SGHAT and CDR2 is FQDESV (reference sequence). The CDR3 runs 13 residues.

The chain links TRBV29-1 to TRBJ2-5; 8 nucleotides align to TRBD2. J gave up 3 bases and V 4 bases, and 7 bases lay outside the gene matches. The length of the CDR3 is 14 residues. Germline CDR1 reads SQVTM; CDR2 reads ANQGSEA. The CDR3: CSVGSLAGKETQYF. CDR3 bases: TGCAGCGTTGGTTCCCTAGCGGGCAAAGAGACCCAGTACTTC.

The CDR3: CASSFEGPNNSPLHF. CDR3 sequence (DNA): TGTGCCAGCAGTTTCGAGGGCCCAAATAATTCACCCCTCCACTTT. The gene calls are TRBV6-6 and TRBJ1-6; D is undetermined. Germline assignment: CDR1 MNHNY and CDR2 SVGAGI (reference sequence). The CDR3 is 15 amino acids. Trimming pared 4 bases from V and 5 bases from J, leaving 12 bases between.